The 23 T cell receptor beta chains given below trace back to one sample, sequenced in a study of immune cell composition in non-small cell lung cancer. Sequencing was performed with immunoSEQ multiplex PCR; in TCRdb, only in-frame clones are kept and a portion is missing. The sample holds some 4,500 clones, approximately 76% seen once. The sequenced sample consisted of lung tumor tissue. These receptors originate from a human donor with non-small cell lung cancer.

This chain connects TRBV27 to TRBJ2-1, with 9 bases fitting TRBD2. The junction had 15 bases not matched to a gene; V was cut back by 5 bases and J by 10 bases. The CDR3 loop spans 16 amino acids. Germline assignment: CDR1 MNHEY and CDR2 SMNVEV (reference sequence). Here the CDR3 reads CASSPLSSGTVQEQFF. The DNA of the CDR3 is TGTGCCAGCAGTCCTTTGTCTAGCGGGACTGTTCAGGAGCAGTTCTTC.

J is TRBJ1-4 and V is TRBV28, with D possibly TRBD1 on 5 matching bases. This CDR3 comprises 14 residues. Trimming removed 3 bases from V and 7 bases from J, with 12 bases in between. Germline loops: CDR1 MDHEN, CDR2 SYDVKM. The CDR3 coding sequence is TGTGCCAGCAGTTTCGTGCAGGGTACTGAAAAACTGTTTTTT. This sequence encodes CASSFVQGTEKLFF.

The chain links TRBV6-1 to TRBJ2-2, with a weak D call TRBD1 (6 bases). This CDR3 contains 14 residues. Germline lookup yields CDR1 MNHNS and CDR2 SASEGT. V lost 6 bases to trimming and J lost 2 bases, with 10 bases between them. The CDR3, as DNA: TGTGCCAGCAGAGTCAGGGGAAACACCGGGGAGCTGTTTTTT. Protein product: CASRVRGNTGELFF.

In DNA, the CDR3 is TGTGCCAGCAGGACTAGCGGGGGGCCGGGGGAGACCCAGTACTTC. It translates to CASRTSGGPGETQYF. The chain uses TRBV27 and TRBJ2-5, with 13 positions matching TRBD2. There are 15 residues in the CDR3. Trimming removed 6 bases from V and 5 bases from J; junction bases left unmatched: 6. CDR1 is MNHEY, CDR2 SMNVEV, per germline (reference sequence).

The V gene is TRBV11-2, the J gene TRBJ2-1; 9 bases are shared with TRBD2. Germline CDR1 SGHAT, CDR2 FQNNGV. This CDR3 spans 16 amino acids. V lost 2 bases to trimming and J lost 7 bases; unmatched junction nucleotides: 9. The CDR3 sequence is CASSLKGGGVSNEQFF. CDR3 DNA sequence: TGTGCCAGCAGCTTAAAGGGCGGGGGGGTCAGTAATGAGCAGTTCTTC. Full variable domain (rest looked up from reference TRBV11-2 and TRBJ2-1): EAGVAQSPRYKIIEKRQSVAFWCNPISGHATLYWYQQILGQGPKLLIQFQNNGVVDDSQLPKDRFSAERLKGVDSTLKIQPAKLEDSAVYLCASSLKGGGVSNEQFFGPGTRLTVL.

The chain couples TRBV6-1 to TRBJ1-2; D is perhaps TRBD1 (5 bases). Germline loops: CDR1 MNHNS, CDR2 SASEGT. The CDR3 extends over 15 amino acids. The germline V and J ends were trimmed by 4 bases and 1 base, with 13 bases remaining between them. The CDR3 region has the DNA TGTGCCAGCAGTGTCGCTGCGGGACTTAACTATGGCTACACCTTC. It specifies CASSVAAGLNYGYTF.

The chain uses TRBV4-2 and TRBJ2-7; 11 bases agree with TRBD2. The CDR3 spans 19 residues. Germline CDR1 reads LGHNA; CDR2 reads YNFKEQ. V dropped 0 bases and J dropped 1; count of bases not matched to a gene: 11. The CDR3 DNA reads as TGTGCCAGCAGCCAAGAGACTAGCGGGGACCAACCTATTTCCTACGAGCAGTACTTC. Amino acid sequence: CASSQETSGDQPISYEQYF.

The V and J genes are TRBV5-5 and TRBJ1-2; D gene ambiguous. CDR3 size: 16 residues. The V gene's germline CDR1 is SGHKS and CDR2 YYEKEE (reference sequence). The ends were cut back, 0 bases at V and 1 base at J, with 13 bases in the middle. The CDR3 region has the DNA TGTGCCAGCAGCTTGGCCATATCCGCACTTAACTATGGCTACACCTTC. This sequence encodes CASSLAISALNYGYTF.

This clone has only a few counts. The chain uses TRBV19 and TRBJ1-5; tentatively, D is TRBD1 (6 bases). V was trimmed by 9 bases and J by 3 bases, leaving 9 bases between them. From germline, CDR1 is LNHDA and CDR2 SQIVND (reference sequence). This CDR3 spans 12 amino acids. CDR3: CASRDNNQPQHF. CDR3 bases: TGTGCCAGCCGGGACAACAATCAGCCCCAGCATTTT.

This clone came up once. The chain joins TRBV7-2 to TRBJ1-2; D unclear. Germline V gives CDR1 SGHTA, CDR2 FQGNSA. V was clipped by 1 base and J by 5 bases, with 11 bases between them. The CDR3 consists of 14 residues. The CDR3 is CASSLDIGSYGYTF. The CDR3 DNA sequence: TGTGCCAGCAGCTTAGATATCGGGTCTTATGGCTACACCTTC.

The chain uses TRBV6-1 and TRBJ1-4; 9 bases fit TRBD1. Germline V gene lookup returns CDR1 MNHNS and CDR2 SASEGT. CDR3 length: 15 residues. V lost 7 bases, J lost 6 bases, and 9 bases stayed unmatched. The CDR3 coding sequence is TGTGCCAGCACTCAACCGACAGGGGGTGATGAAAAACTGTTTTTT. Amino acids: CASTQPTGGDEKLFF.

V usage is TRBV19 and J usage is TRBJ1-1, with 11 positions matching TRBD1. Germline V CDR1 and CDR2: LNHDA, SQIVND (reference sequence). Germline trimming cut 1 base from V and 4 bases from J; bases unmatched to any gene: 2. This CDR3 spans 15 amino acids. CDR3: CASSIAGTGGTEAFF. The CDR3 bases are TGTGCCAGTAGTATAGCCGGGACAGGGGGCACTGAAGCTTTCTTT.

This chain connects TRBV2 to TRBJ2-5; 9 bases match TRBD2. The CDR3 is made up of 17 amino acids. Trimming removed 1 base from V and 3 bases from J; junction bases left unmatched: 9. Germline assignment: CDR1 SNHLY and CDR2 FYNNEI. The CDR3 bases are TGTGCCAGCAGTGAAGAGAGTAGGGCTAGCGGGAAAGAGACCCAGTACTTC. Encoded protein: CASSEESRASGKETQYF.

This chain uses TRBV5-4 with TRBJ1-6, with TRBD1 matching 9 bases. Germline-derived CDR1 and CDR2 are SGHNT and YYREEE (reference sequence). This CDR3 is 15 amino acids long. Trimming at V came to 8 bases and at J to 1 base, leaving 4 bases not matched to a gene. Here the CDR3 DNA reads TGTGCCAGTCGACAGGGGGGATCCTATAATTCACCCCTCCACTTT. Residues: CASRQGGSYNSPLHF. The full variable domain, its missing parts supplied by reference TRBV5-4 and TRBJ1-6, is ETGVTQSPTHLIKTRGQQVTLRCSSQSGHNTVSWYQQALGQGPQFIFQYYREEENGRGNFPPRFSGLQFPNYSSELNVNALELDDSALYLCASRQGGSYNSPLHFGNGTRLTVT.

This clone was observed a handful of times. The rearrangement joins TRBV6-5 to TRBJ2-1, with 7 bases aligning to TRBD2. The CDR3 is 15 amino acids. V shed 3 bases and J 1 base; nucleotides not matched to a gene: 3. CDR1 and CDR2 (germline): MNHEY, SVGAGI. In nucleotides, the CDR3 is TGTGCCAGCAGTTATCGGGGGGTGTCCTACAATGAGCAGTTCTTC. Encoded protein: CASSYRGVSYNEQFF.

The rearrangement joins TRBV5-1 to TRBJ2-7; 9 bases match TRBD1. In germline, CDR1 is SGHRS, CDR2 YFSETQ. This CDR3 is 14 amino acids long. V was clipped by 3 bases and J by 5 bases; unmatched bases: 6. This chain's CDR3 is CASSSGTGINEQYF. CDR3 nucleotide sequence: TGCGCCAGCAGCTCCGGGACAGGGATAAACGAGCAGTACTTC.

This chain connects TRBV6-1 to TRBJ1-5; 7 bases fit TRBD1. With V trimmed by 3 bases and J by 3 bases, 14 bases remained unmatched. Germline lookup yields CDR1 MNHNS and CDR2 SASEGT. The CDR3 sequence is 18 residues long. The CDR3 protein is CASSERRGAGGPNQPQHF. The CDR3 nucleotides read TGTGCCAGCAGTGAGAGACGTGGAGCAGGGGGTCCCAATCAGCCCCAGCATTTT.

The gene calls are TRBV7-2 and TRBJ2-2; 8 bases are shared with TRBD2. The J segment lost 6 bases and the V segment lost 5 bases, leaving 8 bases of the junction unmatched. The CDR3 has 15 residues. In germline, CDR1 is SGHTA, CDR2 FQGNSA. CDR3 amino acids: CASSGLGGGPGELFF. DNA for the CDR3: TGTGCCAGCAGCGGCCTGGGCGGGGGGCCCGGGGAGCTGTTTTTT.

The CDR3 loop reads CASSLTGGDSYEQYF. Here the CDR3 DNA reads TGCGCCAGCAGCTTGACAGGCGGCGATTCCTACGAGCAGTACTTC. V gene TRBV5-1 combines with J gene TRBJ2-7, with D maybe TRBD1 (5 bases). The V and J ends lost 1 base and 1 base respectively, with 12 bases between them. Per germline, CDR1 SGHRS and CDR2 YFSETQ. The CDR3 consists of 15 residues.

The chain links TRBV12-5 to TRBJ1-4; TRBD1 aligns across 7 bases. Germline-derived CDR1 and CDR2 are LGHNT and FRNRAP. This CDR3 is 16 amino acids long. After removal of 6 bases from V and 4 bases from J, the junction contained 11 bases not matched to a gene. The CDR3 nucleotides are TGTGCTAGTGGCGGGTCGACAGGGCCTTTTAATGAAAAACTGTTTTTT. It translates to CASGGSTGPFNEKLFF.

The table lists this clone with a few counts. This sequence joins TRBV11-3 and TRBJ2-6, with D unresolved. Germline V gene sequence: CDR1 SGHNT, CDR2 YENEEA. This CDR3 region has 15 residues. V lost 5 bases and J lost 5, with 13 bases in between. The chain's CDR3 is CASSPTLLRANVLTF. DNA for the CDR3: TGTGCCAGCAGCCCGACTCTTTTGAGGGCCAACGTCCTGACTTTC.

The chain combines TRBV27 with TRBJ2-3; 8 positions match TRBD2. Germline V gene data show CDR1 as MNHEY and CDR2 as SMNVEV (reference sequence). Germline trimming cut 6 bases from V and 2 bases from J; bases unmatched to any gene: 7. The CDR3 spans 15 residues. The CDR3 nucleotides are TGTGCCAGCAGGCCCAGCGGGGGCCCCACAGATACGCAGTATTTT. It is translated as CASRPSGGPTDTQYF.

V and J are TRBV11-2 and TRBJ2-6; tentative D call: TRBD1 (5 bases). Germline V CDR1 and CDR2: SGHAT, FQNNGV. There are 18 residues in the CDR3. Trimming took 4 bases from V and 0 from J, leaving 16 bases between them. The CDR3 loop is CASSSWQGTASGANVLTF. CDR3 coding DNA: TGTGCCAGCAGCTCGTGGCAGGGAACGGCCTCTGGGGCCAACGTCCTGACTTTC.